This T cell receptor (beta chain) was recorded in a study of CD4+ T cells in melanoma. This table comes from immunoSEQ multiplex PCR, and its TCRdb copy is limited to in-frame clones, with some not included. The table has approximately 9,400 clones, approximately 60% seen once; the top ten hold about 13%. In the case of this clone: The target antigen is unknown.

The CDR3 consists of 10 residues. Germline loops: CDR1 DFQATT, CDR2 SNEGSKA (reference sequence). Trimming shortened V by 6 bases and J by 6 bases, and 7 bases separated the two germline ends. General study results and limits: In melanoma, neoantigen-specific CD4+ T cells reportedly differed in differentiation state. A reported correlation linked neoantigen-specific CD4+ T cells to CD8+, macrophage and B cell function.

The sequenced sample was cells from a culture (not recorded whether cultured in vitro). The TCR sequence derives from a human donor with melanoma. J is TRBJ2-3 and V is TRBV20-1; D uncertain. CDR3 region: CSATRDTQYF. Written as DNA, the CDR3 is TGCAGTGCAACTCGGGATACGCAGTATTTT.